This TCR beta chain is from a study of blood T cell repertoires in COVID-19. About the study: Samples of COVID-19 (acute and convalescent) were obtained from the United States, Italy and Spain.

Germline V gene data show CDR1 as SGHTA and CDR2 as FQGNSA. Losses at the gene ends were 4 bases for V and 8 bases for J; bases not matched to a gene: 5. The CDR3 spans 15 residues. Allocation to cohorts depended on clinical history reported by the participants. Sequenced by immunoSEQ multiplex PCR; TCRdb stores in-frame clones only, minus some. This table holds 200,000 or so clones, more than 80% found once. The material sequenced was PBMCs or T cells enriched from blood (not recorded which). The chain combines TRBV7-2 with TRBJ1-6; 10 nucleotides align to TRBD1. The TCR was taken from a middle-aged woman with acute COVID-19. This chain's CDR3 is CASSSPGTGDSPLHF. The CDR3 DNA is TGTGCCAGCAGCTCCCCCGGGACAGGGGATTCACCCCTCCACTTT.